The TCR beta chain under discussion was sequenced for a study of cytomegalovirus exposure and HLA in healthy donors. With respect to this clone: The target antigen is unknown. The sample has other DNA sequences that encode this CDR3 too.

Germline V lookup: CDR1 GTSNPN, CDR2 SVGIG (reference sequence). J lost 5 bases, V lost 4 bases, and 6 bases had no gene match. The CDR3 totals 13 residues. Use of 60 Vbeta and 13 Jbeta primers characterized the PCR. Produced via immunoSEQ multiplex PCR; TCRdb's table is partial and in-frame only. The sample records 100,000 to 150,000 clones, around four fifths being singletons. Findings and caveats of the study: TCR beta V- and J-gene trimming, according to a later analysis, was linked to a missense DCLRE1C variant.

Sequenced sample: PBMCs. The receptor was derived from a boy aged 5-17 years in good health and CMV-seronegative. The rearrangement links TRBV30 to TRBJ1-1; 8 positions agree with TRBD1. This CDR3 reads CAWNGQGETEAFF. CDR3 DNA sequence: TGTGCCTGGAATGGACAGGGAGAAACTGAAGCTTTCTTT.